This T cell receptor (beta chain) was recovered during a study of OX40 agonist ivuxolimab in advanced cancers. Overall study context: Patients received ivuxolimab, an agonistic anti-OX40 (CD134) antibody.

The table came from immunoSEQ multiplex PCR; TCRdb's copy has only in-frame clones and leaves some out. The sample has roughly 97,000 clones, 70% to 90% seen once. Findings of the study overall: Clonal expansion among partial responders at 0.1-3.0 mg/kg ranked near the lowest. Among T cells, CD8+ cells averaged more expanded clones than CD4+ cells.

Turning to this clone: Its antigen is currently unknown.

The V end was cut by 4 bases, the J end by 4 bases, with 16 bases between. The V gene's germline CDR1 is MNHNY and CDR2 SVGAGI (reference sequence). The CDR3 loop spans 15 amino acids. The chain has TRBV6-6 and TRBJ1-2; D not resolved. The receptor was isolated from an adult with an advanced solid tumor such as melanoma, head and neck, liver or kidney cancer. The sequencing used CD4+ or CD8+ T cells sorted from blood, collected in a trial of the OX40 agonist ivuxolimab. The CDR3 coding sequence is TGTGCCAGCAGTTCTCCTGGAGCCGGGAGCTATGGCTACACCTTC. The encoded protein is CASSSPGAGSYGYTF.